Each of the 30 T cell receptor beta chains below was sequenced from the same sample in a study of T cells expressing NK-cell markers. TCRdb re-called the 5' RACE reads and gives one entry per CDR3 protein, without DNA. The sample has 300,000 to 500,000 distinct CDR3 sequences; the top ten hold around 10%. The sequencing input was blood T cells: a sorted CD56 or NKG2C T cell subset, CD4+ or CD8+ T cells, or bulk PBMC T cells (not recorded which). Receptors were obtained from a woman aged 45-59 years in good health.

The chain is built from TRBV5-1 and TRBJ2-5; checking the TCRdb D call of TRBD2 is not possible without DNA. CDR1 is SGHRS and CDR2 is YFSETQ in the germline V gene. CDR3 length: 15 amino acids. The CDR3 protein is CASSLAGGGGETQYF.

This rearrangement joins TRBV12-3 or TRBV12-4 to TRBJ2-1; TCRdb proposes TRBD1, but this gene call is untestable without DNA. The CDR3 is 14 residues long. The CDR3 here is CASSRGATQGGQFF.

J is TRBJ2-3 and V is TRBV7-7; absent DNA, TCRdb's TRBD1 call cannot be checked. Germline CDR1 reads SSHAT; CDR2 reads FNYEAQ (reference sequence). The CDR3 is 15 amino acids. CDR3 amino acids: CASSVTGGGTDTQYF.

The chain joins TRBV7-9 to TRBJ2-1. The CDR3 runs 12 residues. CDR1 is SEHNR, CDR2 FQNEAQ, per germline (reference sequence). CDR3: CASSQTINEQFF.

The chain uses TRBV24-1 and TRBJ2-1; with no DNA, the TCRdb D assignment of TRBD2 cannot be verified. Germline V gene lookup returns CDR1 KGHDR and CDR2 SFDVKD. This CDR3 spans 17 amino acids. The chain's CDR3 is CATSDFPSGRSYNEQFF.

The chain is built from TRBV7-2 and TRBJ1-5; the TRBD1 assignment by TCRdb is unverifiable without DNA. There are 16 residues in the CDR3. Germline CDR1 is SGHTA and CDR2 is FQGNSA. The CDR3 loop reads CASSLFLGQSNQPQHF.

The chain links TRBV20-1 to TRBJ2-7; TCRdb outputs TRBD2, but without DNA this stays unchecked. Germline V gene data show CDR1 as DFQATT and CDR2 as SNEGSKA (reference sequence). The CDR3 loop spans 14 amino acids. The CDR3 sequence: CSAVTSGKSYEQYF.

This chain connects TRBV7-7 to TRBJ2-5. Germline CDR1 SSHAT, CDR2 FNYEAQ (reference sequence). The CDR3 is made up of 13 amino acids. The CDR3 here is CASSLVTLGTQYF.

The chain recombines TRBV19 with TRBJ2-2; TCRdb proposes TRBD2, but this gene call is untestable without DNA. From germline, CDR1 is LNHDA and CDR2 SQIVND (reference sequence). The CDR3 loop spans 19 amino acids. This CDR3 reads CASSTGKIRREGSFWELFF.

The chain carries TRBV27 and TRBJ1-5; checking the TCRdb D call of TRBD1 is not possible without DNA. Per the germline V gene, CDR1 is MNHEY and CDR2 is SMNVEV (reference sequence). This CDR3 is built from 15 residues. CDR3: CASSLTGGPNQPQHF.

This sequence joins TRBV7-6 and TRBJ2-2; the TCRdb call, TRBD2, lacks DNA for checking. The CDR3 runs to 16 residues. The V gene's germline CDR1 is SGHVS and CDR2 FNYEAQ. CDR3 protein: CASSLVSGGTTGELFF. Full variable domain (rest looked up from reference TRBV7-6 and TRBJ2-2): GAGVSQSPRYKVTKRGQDVALRCDPISGHVSLYWYRQALGQGPEFLTYFNYEAQQDKSGLPNDRFSAERPEGSISTLTIQRTEQRDSAMYRCASSLVSGGTTGELFFGEGSRLTVL.

The chain couples TRBV19 to TRBJ1-2; TCRdb returns TRBD1, unconfirmable since there is no DNA. Per germline, CDR1 LNHDA and CDR2 SQIVND (reference sequence). The CDR3 spans 13 residues. CDR3 loop: CATGQGTVYGYTF.

The rearrangement uses TRBV5-6 and TRBJ2-4. CDR1 is SGHDT and CDR2 is YYEEEE in the germline V gene. This CDR3 has 17 residues. CDR3 amino acids: CASSYLGLSQTKNIQYF.

The CDR3 protein is CATSRDGTGVGEAFF. The chain uses TRBV15 and TRBJ1-1; TCRdb indicates TRBD1, and absent DNA this call remains unverified. This CDR3 has 15 residues. Germline CDR1 and CDR2: LNHNV and YYDKDF (reference sequence).

The rearrangement joins TRBV7-2 to TRBJ2-5; lacking DNA, the TRBD2 call made by TCRdb goes unchecked. Looked up from germline, CDR1 is SGHTA and CDR2 is FQGNSA. This CDR3 spans 13 amino acids. The CDR3 reads CASSFGLAATQYF.

The V and J genes are TRBV30 and TRBJ2-2. The CDR3 covers 13 residues. Germline values: CDR1 GTSNPN, CDR2 SVGIG (reference sequence). The CDR3: CAWSRALGGELFF.

The chain carries TRBV5-5 and TRBJ1-1. CDR3 length equals 14 residues. The germline gives CDR1 SGHKS, CDR2 YYEKEE (reference sequence). CDR3 sequence reads: CASSLDRMNTEAFF. Variable domain in full (rest from reference TRBV5-5 and TRBJ1-1): DAGVTQSPTHLIKTRGQQVTLRCSPISGHKSVSWYQQVLGQGPQFIFQYYEKEERGRGNFPDRFSARQFPNYSSELNVNALLLGDSALYLCASSLDRMNTEAFFGQGTRLTVV.

The V and J genes are TRBV18 and TRBJ2-1. CDR1 and CDR2 from the germline V gene are KGHSH and LQKENI. This CDR3 contains 13 residues. The CDR3 region is CASSITEDNEQFF.

The rearrangement uses TRBV5-5 and TRBJ2-1; the TCRdb call, TRBD1, lacks DNA for checking. The CDR3 runs to 17 residues. Germline V gene data show CDR1 as SGHKS and CDR2 as YYEKEE (reference sequence). The CDR3 spells CASGPKSGTGVSSEQFF.

The chain couples TRBV4-1 to TRBJ2-2. In germline, CDR1 is MGHRA, CDR2 YSYEKL. The CDR3 length is 15 residues. This CDR3 is CASSQPTRATGELFF.

This chain connects TRBV20-1 to TRBJ2-5; TCRdb returns TRBD2, unconfirmable since there is no DNA. CDR3 length equals 15 residues. In germline, CDR1 is DFQATT, CDR2 SNEGSKA (reference sequence). The CDR3 here is CSAREQVGGKQTQYF.

The chain has TRBV6-6 and TRBJ1-1; TCRdb outputs TRBD1, but without DNA this stays unchecked. The germline CDR1 and CDR2 sequences are MNHNY and SVGAGI (reference sequence). The CDR3 length is 14 residues. The CDR3 loop is CASTPWGRNTEAFF.

V is TRBV20-1 and J is TRBJ1-1; no DNA is available, so the TRBD1 call from TCRdb remains unchecked. Germline CDR1 reads DFQATT; CDR2 reads SNEGSKA (reference sequence). The length of the CDR3 is 13 residues. CDR3: CSATRDRVSEAFF.

V is TRBV4-2 and J is TRBJ1-1. Germline CDR1 reads LGHNA; CDR2 reads YNFKEQ. This CDR3 is 12 amino acids long. This chain's CDR3 is CASSVGFTEAFF.

The chain couples TRBV25-1 to TRBJ2-1. CDR1 is MGHDK and CDR2 is SYGVNS in the germline V gene. The CDR3 extends over 11 amino acids. This CDR3 reads CASSPAGEQFF.

The genes are TRBV11-3 and TRBJ1-1. This CDR3 is built from 13 residues. Per germline, CDR1 SGHNT and CDR2 YENEEA. The CDR3 reads CASSEEVTTEAFF. The complete variable domain, with remaining parts taken from reference TRBV11-3 and TRBJ1-1, reads EAGVVQSPRYKIIEKKQPVAFWCNPISGHNTLYWYLQNLGQGPELLIRYENEEAVDDSQLPKDRFSAERLKGVDSTLKIQPAELGDSAVYLCASSEEVTTEAFFGQGTRLTVV.

The chain carries TRBV5-5 and TRBJ1-1. Germline V lookup: CDR1 SGHKS, CDR2 YYEKEE (reference sequence). The CDR3 contains 13 residues. The CDR3 reads CASSLPLNTEAFF.

The chain links TRBV30 to TRBJ1-2; without DNA, the TCRdb call of TRBD1 cannot be checked. Germline CDR1 reads GTSNPN; CDR2 reads SVGIG (reference sequence). This CDR3 spans 13 amino acids. CDR3 residues: CAWSPGTGEDYTF. The variable domain in full, completed from reference TRBV30 and TRBJ1-2, reads SQTIHQWPATLVQPVGSPLSLECTVEGTSNPNLYWYRQAAGRGLQLLFYSVGIGQISSEVPQNLSASRPQDRQFILSSKKLLLSDSGFYLCAWSPGTGEDYTFGSGTRLTVV.

The chain's CDR3 is CASSAPGIGTQYF. The chain is built from TRBV7-9 and TRBJ2-5; absent DNA, TCRdb's TRBD1 call cannot be checked. This CDR3 spans 13 amino acids. Germline V gene lookup returns CDR1 SEHNR and CDR2 FQNEAQ (reference sequence).

The chain employs TRBV5-1 and TRBJ2-1; TCRdb designates TRBD2, a call that cannot be tested without DNA. The CDR3 has 16 residues. Germline V CDR1 and CDR2: SGHRS, YFSETQ. CDR3 region: CASSQIAGGSINEQFF.